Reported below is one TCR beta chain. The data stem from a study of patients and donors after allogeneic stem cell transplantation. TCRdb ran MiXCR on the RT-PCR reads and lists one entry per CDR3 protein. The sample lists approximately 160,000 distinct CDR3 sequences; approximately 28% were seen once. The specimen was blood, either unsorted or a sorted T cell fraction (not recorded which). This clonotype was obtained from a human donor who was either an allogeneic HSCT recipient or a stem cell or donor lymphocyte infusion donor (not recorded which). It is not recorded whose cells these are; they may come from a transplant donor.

This CDR3 reads CASRQGATYEQYF. DNA for the CDR3: TGTGCCAGTAGACAGGGGGCTACCTACGAGCAGTACTTC. The V and J genes are TRBV12-3 or TRBV12-4 and TRBJ2-7; TRBD1 aligns across 10 bases. The CDR3 has 13 residues. V shed 9 bases, J shed 2 bases, and the junction held 4 bases outside the gene matches.